This T cell receptor (beta chain) emerged from a study of beta chain features in type 1 diabetes. Expressed TCRB transcripts were sequenced because the entire RNA isolate underwent reverse transcription. The average read count of naive, central memory and regulatory T cell samples was approximately 3.5 million. The protocol was immunoSEQ multiplex PCR, while the TCRdb copy is restricted to in-frame clones and leaves out a portion. The sample has 250,000 to 350,000 clones, approximately 14% seen once. Study outcomes and limitations: There were fewer insertions and more deletions at the VDJ junctions of type 1 diabetes patients. A closer apparent resemblance between naive, central memory and Treg TCRB repertoires was seen in patients than in healthy donors. TCRB CDR3s from Type 1 diabetes patients were moderately but significantly shorter in all four CD4+ subsets.

Purity exceeding 95% was reached by all sorted populations. In the case of this clone: The antigen is unknown.

The clonotype comes from a young man with type 1 diabetes. The sequenced sample was naive CD4+ T cells from blood.

This CDR3 reads CATAETVYSNQPQHF. The CDR3 coding sequence is TGTGCCACCGCAGAGACAGTATATAGCAATCAGCCCCAGCATTTT. The chain has TRBV27 and TRBJ1-5; the D gene is possibly TRBD1 (5 bases). CDR1 and CDR2 from the germline V gene are MNHEY and SMNVEV (reference sequence). Trimming stripped 10 bases from V and 0 bases from J, with 16 bases between. The CDR3 has 15 amino acids.